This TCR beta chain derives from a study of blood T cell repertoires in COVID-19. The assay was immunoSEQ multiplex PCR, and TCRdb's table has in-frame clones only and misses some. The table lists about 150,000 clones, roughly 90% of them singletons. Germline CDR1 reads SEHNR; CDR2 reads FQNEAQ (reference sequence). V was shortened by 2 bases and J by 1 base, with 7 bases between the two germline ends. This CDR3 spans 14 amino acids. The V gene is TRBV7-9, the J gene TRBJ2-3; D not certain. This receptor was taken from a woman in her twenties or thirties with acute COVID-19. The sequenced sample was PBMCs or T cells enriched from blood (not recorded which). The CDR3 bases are TGTGCCAGCAGCTTATTCGGTGGCACAGATACGCAGTATTTT. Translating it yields CASSLFGGTDTQYF.